A single sample gave rise to the 9 T cell receptor beta chains below, sequenced in a study of CD4 T cells in relation to SARS-CoV-2 and coronaviruses. CD4+ T cells from unexposed donors were obtained before the COVID-19 pandemic (2011-2018). Isolation of CD4+ T cells took place after less than twelve days in culture. Produced via immunoSEQ multiplex PCR; TCRdb's table is partial and in-frame only. The repertoire holds 15,000 to 20,000 clones, with roughly 83% as singletons. No antigen has been identified for these receptors. Sequencing input: CD4+ T cells from PBMCs, cultured in vitro. All receptors come from a human donor in good health.

The V and J genes are TRBV5-1 and TRBJ1-1; the match to TRBD1 covers 7 bases. Trimming removed 4 bases from V and 5 bases from J; junction bases left unmatched: 11. Germline V gene sequence: CDR1 SGHRS, CDR2 YFSETQ. This CDR3 region has 15 residues. Here the CDR3 reads CASSIGTARGTEAFF. CDR3 DNA sequence: TGCGCCAGCAGCATAGGGACAGCTCGAGGGACTGAAGCTTTCTTT. Looking up the rest from reference TRBV5-1 and TRBJ1-1 gives the full variable domain: KAGVTQTPRYLIKTRGQQVTLSCSPISGHRSVSWYQQTPGQGLQFLFEYFSETQRNKGNFPGRFSGRQFSNSRSEMNVSTLELGDSALYLCASSIGTARGTEAFFGQGTRLTVV.

The chain combines TRBV5-4 with TRBJ1-1, with a weak D call TRBD1 (6 bases). Trimming stripped 3 bases from V and 1 base from J, with 10 bases between. Germline CDR1 SGHNT, CDR2 YYREEE (reference sequence). The CDR3 covers 14 residues. The CDR3 here is CASSSRTANTEAFF. As DNA, the CDR3 is TGTGCCAGCAGCTCCCGGACAGCGAACACTGAAGCTTTCTTT.

The chain has TRBV2 and TRBJ1-2; 8 bases line up with TRBD1. V lost 7 bases to trimming and J lost 2 bases; unmatched junction nucleotides: 6. The CDR3 has 14 residues. In germline, CDR1 is SNHLY, CDR2 FYNNEI. Written as DNA, the CDR3 is TGTGCCAGCATCTCCAGGGGGCCGAACTATGGCTACACCTTC. It codes for CASISRGPNYGYTF.

This clone was counted a few times. The V call is TRBV7-9, the J call TRBJ2-7, with 8 bases fitting TRBD1. The CDR3 is made up of 15 amino acids. Germline V lookup: CDR1 SEHNR, CDR2 FQNEAQ (reference sequence). The junction had 10 bases not matched to a gene; V was cut back by 6 bases and J by 3 bases. CDR3 region: CASSFSMDRVYEQYF. As DNA, the CDR3 is TGTGCCAGCAGTTTTTCCATGGACAGGGTCTACGAGCAGTACTTC.

This clone was seen more than once but under ten times. The chain employs TRBV5-1 and TRBJ2-7; TRBD1 might be the D (5 bases). This CDR3 comprises 12 residues. Germline V gene sequence: CDR1 SGHRS, CDR2 YFSETQ. Trimming stripped 4 bases from V and 7 bases from J, with 12 bases between. The CDR3 sequence is CASSLDRREQYF. CDR3 DNA sequence: TGCGCCAGCAGCCTAGACAGAAGGGAGCAGTACTTC.

The V and J genes are TRBV30 and TRBJ2-2; D remains ambiguous. Germline lookup yields CDR1 GTSNPN and CDR2 SVGIG (reference sequence). V dropped 7 bases and J dropped 0 bases, with 12 bases sitting between them. This CDR3 is built from 14 residues. CDR3 sequence (DNA): TGTGCCTCCCCCCCTCCGTCGAACACCGGGGAGCTGTTTTTT. It translates to CASPPPSNTGELFF.

The sample holds a few counts of this clone. The rearrangement joins TRBV14 to TRBJ2-7, with D perhaps TRBD1 (7 bases). Germline lookup yields CDR1 SGHDN and CDR2 FVKESK. The CDR3 runs to 15 residues. V shed 9 bases and J shed 3 bases, with 21 bases lying between them. In nucleotides, the CDR3 is TGTGCCAGTAGCATCTCAGGGGGGAGATACTACGAGCAGTACTTC. Translating it yields CASSISGGRYYEQYF.

This clone has a handful of counts. The V and J genes are TRBV4-3 and TRBJ2-1, with 13 nucleotides matching TRBD2. This CDR3 contains 18 residues. The V gene end was trimmed by 3 bases and the J gene end by 6 bases; junction bases not matched to a gene: 11. From germline, CDR1 is LGHNA and CDR2 YSLEER. CDR3 DNA: TGCGCCAGCAGCCAGGAAGTCCTCACTAGCGGGAGGGCCAATGAGCAGTTCTTC. Protein: CASSQEVLTSGRANEQFF.

The V gene is TRBV7-2, the J gene TRBJ1-3; D uncertain. Trimming cost V 1 base and J 4 bases, with 5 bases left between them. This CDR3 spans 13 amino acids. Germline values: CDR1 SGHTA, CDR2 FQGNSA. The CDR3 coding sequence is TGTGCCAGCAGCTTAGTCAAAGGAAACACCATATATTTT. It is translated as CASSLVKGNTIYF. The variable domain in full, completed from reference TRBV7-2 and TRBJ1-3, reads GAGVSQSPSNKVTEKGKDVELRCDPISGHTALYWYRQSLGQGLEFLIYFQGNSAPDKSGLPSDRFSAERTGGSVSTLTIQRTQQEDSAVYLCASSLVKGNTIYFGEGSWLTVV.